The present T cell receptor (beta chain) was sequenced within a study of vaccination and CD4 T cells after COVID-19. On the study more broadly: The convalescents comprised six males and four females, two of them Hispanic.

Sequencing of the DNA from cultured CD4+ T cells was carried out with the Oncomine TCR Beta short-read assay. Genomic DNA from cultured CD4+ T cells was extracted. TCRdb reprocessed the PCR reads with MiXCR, giving one entry per CDR3 protein. The sample lists 10,000 to 13,000 distinct CDR3 sequences, roughly 28% seen once, with 7.5% to 10% in the top ten. Treatment of the sample: approximately nine-day PBMC culture with coronavirus spike peptide pools or control peptides (ViraFEST assay). In its sample, this clonotype was seen a few times. Its matching antigen is unknown. Sequences were obtained from CD4+ T cells from blood, cultured in vitro. This receptor was obtained from a human donor who had recovered from COVID-19.

The CDR3 nucleotides read TGTGCCAGCAGTTACGAGAGGACTGAGCAGTTCTTC. Translation gives CASSYERTEQFF. The chain combines TRBV6-2 or TRBV6-3 with TRBJ2-1; D is ambiguous. Germline CDR1 MNHEY, CDR2 SVGEGT. The V end lost 2 bases, the J end lost 9 bases, and 8 bases lay between the germline ends. The CDR3 runs 12 residues.